Many counts were recorded for the clone carrying this T cell receptor (beta chain). What it binds is unknown. This record belongs to a study of CD8 T cells in ankylosing spondylitis. Study-wide results and caveats: A CD8+ phenotype characterized the disease-linked clones, which were relatively rare in peripheral blood. Disease-associated clones were reportedly significantly overrepresented in matched ankylosing spondylitis synovial fluid. A motif of fewer than ten highly homologous TCR beta variants was seen as apparently characteristic of ankylosing spondylitis blood.

Preparation of TCR beta libraries was done by quantitative 5'-RACE with molecular barcodes. TCRdb itself ran the 5' RACE reads through MiXCR, one entry per CDR3 protein. The profile shows about 500,000 distinct CDR3 sequences, roughly 5.2% of them singletons. Looked up from germline, CDR1 is SGHTA and CDR2 is FQGNSA. The length of the CDR3 is 14 residues. V gave up 6 bases and J gave up 4 bases, with 13 bases separating them. The sequence was obtained from a male donor with ankylosing spondylitis. The sequenced sample was blood, either unsorted or a sorted T cell fraction (not recorded which). The V call is TRBV7-2, the J call TRBJ1-5; a possible D gene is TRBD1 (6 bases). CDR3 loop: CASSSDSLNQPQHF. CDR3 DNA sequence: TGTGCCAGCAGTTCGGACAGTTTGAATCAGCCCCAGCATTTT.